The clone carrying this T cell receptor beta chain was seen only once. The study ran its PCR with 60 Vbeta and 13 Jbeta primers. Data came from immunoSEQ multiplex PCR; TCRdb stores just in-frame clones and leaves some out. The sample lists approximately 98,000 clones; 74% were seen once. This sample stems from a study of cytomegalovirus exposure and HLA in healthy donors. The CDR3 length is 12 residues. The V gene end was trimmed by 5 bases and the J gene end by 5 bases; junction bases not matched to a gene: 4. Germline CDR1 reads SGHRS; CDR2 reads YFSETQ. The specimen was PBMCs. The gene calls are TRBV5-1 and TRBJ2-7; 7 positions agree with TRBD2. This TCR came from a male donor in good health and CMV-seronegative. CDR3 protein: CASRGGSHEQYF. CDR3 nucleotide sequence: TGCGCCAGCAGAGGCGGGAGCCACGAGCAGTACTTC.